This is a list of T cell receptor beta chains from one sample in a study of post-analysis software for immune sequencing data. TCRdb used MiXCR to reprocess the PCR reads, holding one entry per CDR3 protein. The sample shows under 900,000 distinct CDR3 sequences, around 53% of them seen only once. The sequencing input was blood. These receptors were taken from a girl aged 10-17 years with multiple sclerosis. Each CDR3 is given with its conserved first and last residue. D genes are given only for firm matches. Part of the rows lack a size; the others show once, few, many or a class for expanded clones.

j_call d_call v_call clone_size cdr3_nt cdr3_aa
TRBJ2-1 TRBD2 TRBV10-3 NA TGTGCCATCAGTGGGGGAGGGAGCGGGTCCAATGAGCAGTTCTTC CAISGGGSGSNEQFF
TRBJ2-7 NA TRBV6-5 NA TGTGCCAGCAGCCGCAGATGGGGAGGATTGGCCTACGAGCAGTACTTC CASSRRWGGLAYEQYF
TRBJ1-1 NA TRBV30 NA TGTGCCTGGAGGATAAACACTGAAGCTTTCTTT CAWRINTEAFF
TRBJ2-7 NA TRBV4-2 NA TGTGCCAGCAGCCAGCCTACGGGGCTTCCTACCTACGAGCAGTACTTC CASSQPTGLPTYEQYF
TRBJ2-5 NA TRBV18 few TGTGCCAGCTCACCACCGGGACTTGGCGAAGAGACCCAGTACTTC CASSPPGLGEETQYF
TRBJ2-1 TRBD1 TRBV20-1 few TGCAGTGCTAGAGGACAGGGGGAGTACAATGAGCAGTTCTTC CSARGQGEYNEQFF
TRBJ1-4 TRBD1 TRBV4-1 NA TGCGCCAGCAGCCAAACCCCGGACAGGGGGCCTGATGAAAAACTGTTTTTT CASSQTPDRGPDEKLFF
TRBJ1-1 NA TRBV10-3 NA TGTGCCATCAGTGGGAGGGGGGCAGGGCGGCACACTGAAGCTTTCTTT CAISGRGAGRHTEAFF
TRBJ2-3 NA TRBV5-1 NA TGCGCCAGCAGCCCCATAGGGACAACAAGGGCAGATACGCAGTATTTT CASSPIGTTRADTQYF
TRBJ2-7 TRBD1 TRBV30 once TGTGCCTGGAGTGCAGGGACAGGGGGAATGTGGGAGCAGTACTTC CAWSAGTGGMWEQYF
TRBJ2-3 NA TRBV6-2/TRBV6-3 NA TGTGCCAGCAGTCAGACTCGGGTCAGGGATACGCAGTATTTT CASSQTRVRDTQYF
TRBJ2-1 NA TRBV7-9 NA TGTGCCAGCAGCAGAAACCTAGCGGAGCAGTTCTTC CASSRNLAEQFF
TRBJ2-1 NA TRBV20-1 few TGCAGTGCCACAGATAGTCCGAGCTCCTACAATGAGCAGTTCTTC CSATDSPSSYNEQFF
TRBJ2-1 TRBD2 TRBV7-2 NA TGTGCCAGCAGCTTATCCAGCGGGGGGAAGATTCTTAGCTCCTACGAGCAGTTCTTC CASSLSSGGKILSSYEQFF
TRBJ2-7 TRBD1 TRBV12-3/TRBV12-4 few TGTGCCAGCAGTAAACAGGGGGCATACTACGAGCAGTACTTC CASSKQGAYYEQYF
TRBJ2-1 NA TRBV10-3 NA TGTGCCATCAGTGAAGGGGATGAGCAGTTCTTC CAISEGDEQFF
TRBJ2-1 TRBD1 TRBV7-3 NA TGTGCCAGCAGCCTCTTGGGACAGGAGCAGTTCTTC CASSLLGQEQFF
TRBJ2-3 TRBD1 TRBV28 NA TGTGCCAGCAGTTCACCCGATACAGGGGTTGTTTCCCCAGATACGCAGTATTTT CASSSPDTGVVSPDTQYF
TRBJ1-2 NA TRBV20-1 NA TGCAGTGCCGATACGTTGGCCGCGGGGGGCTACACCTTC CSADTLAAGGYTF
TRBJ1-2 NA TRBV20-1 NA TGCAGTGCTAGAGATGCACAGGGCTATGGCTACACCTTC CSARDAQGYGYTF
TRBJ2-7 NA TRBV7-9 NA TGTGCCAGCATCCCAGTCCAGGGGCCAACCTACGAGCAGTACTTC CASIPVQGPTYEQYF
TRBJ2-1 NA TRBV5-1 NA TGCGCCAGCAGCTTGGAAGGGAACCACAATGAGCAGTTCTTC CASSLEGNHNEQFF
TRBJ2-7 TRBD2 TRBV9 NA TGTGCCAGCAACGTGGCGACCCAAACTAGCGGGGGAACCTACGAGCAGTACTTC CASNVATQTSGGTYEQYF
TRBJ2-5 TRBD2 TRBV12-3/TRBV12-4 few TGTGCCAGCAGGGGGACTCGGGGTAGCGGGGCCCAAGAGACCCAGTACTTC CASRGTRGSGAQETQYF
TRBJ2-7 NA TRBV27 NA TGTACCAGCAGTTTACAGGTCACCTACGAGCAGTACTTC CTSSLQVTYEQYF
TRBJ2-3 TRBD2 TRBV12-3/TRBV12-4 NA TGTGCCAGCGCGGGGGTGAGGACAGATACGCAGTATTTT CASAGVRTDTQYF
TRBJ1-2 TRBD1 TRBV6-4 NA TGTGCCAGCAGCGCGGGACAGGGAGATGGCTACACCTTC CASSAGQGDGYTF
TRBJ2-1 TRBD2 TRBV5-1 NA TGCGCCAGCAGCTTGGCCCACGTAGCGGGGGGGGACAATGAGCAGTTCTTC CASSLAHVAGGDNEQFF
TRBJ2-3 NA TRBV6-4 NA TGTGCCAGCAGTGACTCGGAGAGCACAGATACGCAGTATTTT CASSDSESTDTQYF
TRBJ2-7 NA TRBV21-1 few TGTGCCAGCAGCAAACGGGGACTAGTAGTCTACGAGCAGTACTTC CASSKRGLVVYEQYF
TRBJ2-5 NA TRBV29-1 NA TGCAGCGTTATCGGCCAGGGGTTTGGAGAGGCCCAGTACTTC CSVIGQGFGEAQYF
TRBJ2-7 TRBD2 TRBV5-1 NA TGCGCCAGCGCGCGAGAGACTAGCGGATTCTACGAGCAGTACTTC CASARETSGFYEQYF
TRBJ1-2 TRBD1 TRBV29-1 few TGCAGCTCTGGACAGGCCCCCTATGGCTACACCTTC CSSGQAPYGYTF
TRBJ2-7 TRBD1 TRBV20-1 once TGCAGTGCACAAGGACAGGGGATGCCCTACGAGCAGTACTTC CSAQGQGMPYEQYF
TRBJ2-7 NA TRBV7-3 NA TGTGCCAGCAGCTCTTGGGACGGTCGGGGATCCGAGCAGTACTTC CASSSWDGRGSEQYF
TRBJ2-3 NA TRBV25-1 few TGTGCCACAGCAAGGTTTACGCCGATTAACACAGATACGCAGTATTTT CATARFTPINTDTQYF
TRBJ2-7 NA TRBV12-3/TRBV12-4 NA TGTGCCAGCAGAAAGACTAGCTACGAGCAGTACTTC CASRKTSYEQYF
TRBJ2-1 NA TRBV4-1 few TGCGCCAGCAGCCAGGGGTTTGCGGGGGCGTGGAATGAGCAGTTCTTC CASSQGFAGAWNEQFF
TRBJ2-7 TRBD2 TRBV12-3/TRBV12-4 NA TGTGCCAGCAGTCGGACTAGACCCCCCTACGAGCAGTACTTC CASSRTRPPYEQYF
TRBJ2-7 NA TRBV7-7 once TGTGCGGACCGGACACTAAGCTCCTACGAGCAGTACTTC CADRTLSSYEQYF